This TCR beta chain is from a study of regulatory T cells in long-lasting Graves disease. Study context: Antithyroid drugs had been taken under 3 months by newly diagnosed Graves' patients.

Time point in this sample: newly diagnosed GD, antithyroid drugs for less than 3 months. Preparation of the TCR library used RNA extracted from PBMCs. CDR3-region Arm-PCR and iRepertoire HTBI primers produced the TCR beta libraries. TCRdb reanalysed the multiplex PCR reads using MiXCR and keeps one entry per CDR3 protein. The table shows over 350,000 distinct CDR3 sequences, with around 15% occurring only once. At least ten counts were recorded for this clonotype. These data also featured in a second study, about T cells in Graves' hyperthyroidism and ophthalmopathy. That paper states: HTBI primers were used for first-round RT-PCR of the TCR CDR3. Blood also showed most of the thyroid clonotypes that were expanded above 0.001.

Sequenced material: peripheral blood mononuclear cells (PBMCs), taken at new diagnosis, from a patient treated with antithyroid drugs. The clonotype comes from a woman between 50 and 59 years old with Graves disease.

CDR3 sequence: CASSPLEEINTDTQYF. Here the CDR3 DNA reads TGTGCCAGCAGCCCGCTTGAGGAGATTAACACAGATACGCAGTATTTT. The V and J genes are TRBV7-8 and TRBJ2-3; D call uncertain. The CDR3 is 16 residues long. The V and J ends lost 5 bases and 2 bases respectively, with 17 bases between them. The germline gives CDR1 SGHVS, CDR2 FQNEAQ.